The source of this T cell receptor (beta chain) is a study of blood T cell repertoires in COVID-19. The overall study: PBMCs, B-cell-depleted T cells, or T cells provided the cDNA or gDNA that made up the material.

The study drew participants aged roughly 18 to 95 years from under 30 US areas. Clinical history reported by participants formed the basis on which cohorts were assigned. The CDR3 extends over 16 amino acids. V gave up 6 bases and J gave up 5 bases; unmatched junction bases: 5. Germline V gene data show CDR1 as MNHEY and CDR2 as SMNVEV (reference sequence). Only in-frame clones appear in the TCRdb table, and some are missing; sequencing was by immunoSEQ multiplex PCR. This table holds around 250,000 clones, 75% to 90% found once. The sequencing input was PBMCs or T cells enriched from blood (not recorded which). The rearrangement uses TRBV27 and TRBJ2-3, with 16 bases identical to TRBD2. The origin of this receptor is a woman aged 40 to 50 who had been exposed to COVID-19. DNA of the CDR3: TGTGCCAGCAGCACGGGACTAGCGGGAGGGGGAGATACGCAGTATTTT. Residues: CASSTGLAGGGDTQYF.